This record looks at one T cell receptor (beta chain) sequence and its context. Its target is unknown. Sequencing of TCR beta was carried out in blood CD8+ and CD4+ T cells. Both CD4+ and CD8+ T cells were negatively isolated, and TEMRA cells underwent FACS enrichment. After removal of 1 base from V and 0 bases from J, the junction contained 9 bases not matched to a gene. CDR1 SEHNR and CDR2 FQNEAQ come from the germline V gene (reference sequence). This CDR3 region has 18 residues. cDNA came from around 0.54 to 1 ug RNA primed by random hexamers. Coverage of TCR beta CDR3 amplification by immunoSEQ multiplex PCR extended to 54 Vbeta and 13 Jbeta. From the immunoSEQ multiplex PCR reads, TCRdb called clonotypes with MiXCR, one entry per CDR3 protein. The sample has approximately 230,000 distinct CDR3 sequences, roughly 95% seen once. The data stem from a study of CD8 T cells in Susac syndrome. Whole-study findings and limits: A relatively small number of individuals underwent TCR sequencing and HLA analysis.

The receptor was isolated from a human donor with multiple sclerosis. The V and J genes are TRBV7-9 and TRBJ2-1, with 7 nucleotides matching TRBD1. Material: CD4+ T cells from PBMCs. The CDR3 DNA reads as TGTGCCAGCAGCTTAGGTCTCCCGGGACAGTACTCCTACAATGAGCAGTTCTTC. Protein: CASSLGLPGQYSYNEQFF.